The T cell receptor beta chain under discussion was sequenced for a study of response to subunit inactivated influenza vaccine. CDR3 length equals 15 residues. Germline lookup yields CDR1 PRHDT and CDR2 FYEKMQ (reference sequence). J was trimmed by 2 bases and V by 5 bases; bases with no gene match: 8. Study-wide results and caveats: With each seasonal influenza vaccination, the authors suggested, few new T cells are recruited.

TCRdb called the RT-PCR reads again in MiXCR, with one record for every CDR3 protein. Among 300,000 to 350,000 distinct CDR3 sequences listed, 20% to 25% were seen once. Notes on this clonotype: Antigen unknown.

The TCR sequence derives from a man aged 50 to 69 who received an inactivated influenza vaccine. The source material was PBMCs from blood, sampled roughly 20 months after vaccination. The rearrangement links TRBV13 to TRBJ2-7; 8 nucleotides line up with TRBD2. CDR3 sequence reads: CASSPRLAITYEQYF. The CDR3 DNA sequence: TGTGCCAGCAGCCCCAGACTAGCGATCACCTACGAGCAGTACTTC.